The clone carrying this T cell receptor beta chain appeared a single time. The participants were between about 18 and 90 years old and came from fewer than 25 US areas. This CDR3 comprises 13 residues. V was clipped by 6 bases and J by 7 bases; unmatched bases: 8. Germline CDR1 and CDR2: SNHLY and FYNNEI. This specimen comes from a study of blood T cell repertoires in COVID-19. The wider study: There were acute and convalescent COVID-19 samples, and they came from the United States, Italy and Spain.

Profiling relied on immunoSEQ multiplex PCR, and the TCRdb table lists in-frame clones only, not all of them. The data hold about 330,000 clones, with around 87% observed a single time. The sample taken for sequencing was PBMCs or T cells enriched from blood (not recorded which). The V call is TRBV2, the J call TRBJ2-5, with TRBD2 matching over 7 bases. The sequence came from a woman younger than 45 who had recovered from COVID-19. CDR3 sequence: CASSGLVRGTQYF. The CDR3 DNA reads TGTGCCAGCAGCGGACTAGTTCGGGGGACCCAGTACTTC.